These 14 T cell receptor beta chains were sequenced from one sample in a study of blood T cell repertoires in COVID-19. Sequencing used immunoSEQ multiplex PCR; TCRdb keeps in-frame clones, though not all of them. The sample records hundreds of thousands of clones, about 80% being singletons. Input material: peripheral blood. The source is a middle-aged woman with active or convalescent COVID-19.

The chain links TRBV11-3 to TRBJ1-2; TRBD1 is a possible D gene (5 bases). The ends were cut back, 5 bases at V and 0 bases at J, with 16 bases in the middle. Per the germline V gene, CDR1 is SGHNT and CDR2 is YENEEA. The CDR3 runs 16 residues. CDR3: CASSPLMTASNYGYTF. Here the CDR3 DNA reads TGTGCCAGCAGCCCCCTTATGACAGCTTCTAACTATGGCTACACCTTC.

As DNA, the CDR3 is TGTGCCAGCCGCCTCAGGGACTACAATGAGCAGTTCTTC. Its protein is CASRLRDYNEQFF. The chain combines TRBV4-2 with TRBJ2-1; D perhaps matches TRBD1 (5 bases). This CDR3 has 13 residues. Per the germline V gene, CDR1 is LGHNA and CDR2 is YNFKEQ. Trimming took 8 bases from V and 3 from J, leaving 11 bases between them.

The V and J genes are TRBV7-9 and TRBJ2-4; tentatively, D is TRBD1 (5 bases). Between the trimmed V and J ends, which lost 0 bases and 9 bases, there was a span of 12 bases. This CDR3 comprises 14 residues. In germline, CDR1 is SEHNR, CDR2 FQNEAQ (reference sequence). The CDR3 sequence is CASSLAREGGIQYF. DNA of the CDR3: TGTGCCAGCAGCTTAGCCAGGGAAGGCGGCATTCAGTACTTC.

The chain carries TRBV19 and TRBJ2-5; tentative D call: TRBD2 (5 bases). CDR1 and CDR2 (germline): LNHDA, SQIVND (reference sequence). This CDR3 comprises 14 residues. Between the trimmed V and J ends, which lost 2 bases and 1 base, there was a span of 8 bases. The DNA for the CDR3 is TGTGCCAGTAGTATAAGCGGCAGCCAAGAGACCCAGTACTTC. Translating gives CASSISGSQETQYF.

The genes are TRBV5-5 and TRBJ2-3; TRBD1 matches at 11 bases. The CDR3 is 16 amino acids. With 0 bases clipped from V and 5 bases from J, the junction kept 5 bases outside the gene matches. The V gene's germline CDR1 is SGHKS and CDR2 YYEKEE (reference sequence). The CDR3 sequence: CASSLAGQGALDTQYF. The DNA of the CDR3 is TGTGCCAGCAGCTTGGCCGGACAGGGGGCACTAGATACGCAGTATTTT.

This chain uses TRBV27 with TRBJ2-1; D might be TRBD2 (6 bases). The germline V and J ends were trimmed by 7 bases and 10 bases, with 17 bases remaining between them. The CDR3 length is 13 residues. In germline, CDR1 is MNHEY, CDR2 SMNVEV (reference sequence). As DNA, the CDR3 is TGTGCCAGCACCACTTTTTGGAGGGACGAGCAGTTCTTC. Translated, it gives CASTTFWRDEQFF.

The chain combines TRBV5-4 with TRBJ2-3; 10 bases agree with TRBD1. J was trimmed by 4 bases and V by 4 bases; bases with no gene match: 9. The CDR3 contains 16 residues. Germline CDR1 SGHNT, CDR2 YYREEE (reference sequence). CDR3 residues: CASSPPGDRGADTQYF. The DNA of the CDR3 is TGTGCCAGCAGCCCTCCCGGGGACAGGGGAGCAGATACGCAGTATTTT.

The CDR3 nucleotides are TGTGCCAGCTCACCAGGACAGGGGGTTGGTGGCTACACCTTC. This gives the protein CASSPGQGVGGYTF. The V call is TRBV18, the J call TRBJ1-2; 10 nucleotides align to TRBD1. V was clipped by 2 bases and J by 7 bases; unmatched bases: 4. CDR1 is KGHSH, CDR2 LQKENI, per germline. The CDR3 has 14 residues. The variable domain in full, with the rest retrieved from reference TRBV18 and TRBJ1-2, is NAGVMQNPRHLVRRRGQEARLRCSPMKGHSHVYWYRQLPEEGLKFMVYLQKENIIDESGMPKERFSAEFPKEGPSILRIQQVVRGDSAAYFCASSPGQGVGGYTFGSGTRLTVV.

This chain connects TRBV19 to TRBJ1-2, with 9 bases matching TRBD1. The CDR3 consists of 17 residues. Germline CDR1 and CDR2: LNHDA and SQIVND (reference sequence). V gave up 4 bases and J gave up 4 bases; unmatched junction bases: 13. The DNA of the CDR3 is TGTGCCAGTAGTAAACTCCTGGGACAGGGTAAGACCTATGGCTACACCTTC. It specifies CASSKLLGQGKTYGYTF.

The chain has TRBV19 and TRBJ1-4; D not resolved. Germline CDR1 reads LNHDA; CDR2 reads SQIVND (reference sequence). V was shortened by 3 bases and J by 5 bases, with 13 bases between the two germline ends. The CDR3 has 15 amino acids. This CDR3 is CASSIGSLENEKLFF. The CDR3 DNA reads TGTGCCAGTAGTATTGGTTCGCTAGAAAATGAAAAACTGTTTTTT.

This sequence joins TRBV24-1 and TRBJ1-3; D perhaps matches TRBD1 (5 bases). This CDR3 region has 16 residues. Trimming removed 3 bases from V and 4 bases from J, with 15 bases in between. Germline V lookup: CDR1 KGHDR, CDR2 SFDVKD. In DNA, the CDR3 is TGTGCCACCAGTGATCCTCAGGGTAAAGGGGGAAACACCATATATTTT. It is translated as CATSDPQGKGGNTIYF.

V is TRBV28 and J is TRBJ2-3, with TRBD2 as a possible D gene (5 bases). CDR3 length: 14 residues. CDR1 MDHEN and CDR2 SYDVKM come from the germline V gene. Trimming cost V 7 bases and J 4 bases, with 15 bases left between them. For the CDR3, the DNA is TGTGCCAGCATAGGACTCTTGGAGCCAGATACGCAGTATTTT. This sequence encodes CASIGLLEPDTQYF.

This sequence joins TRBV18 and TRBJ1-4; tentative D call: TRBD1 (6 bases). The germline CDR1 and CDR2 sequences are KGHSH and LQKENI. The CDR3 loop spans 14 amino acids. V was trimmed by 6 bases and J by 5 bases, leaving 13 bases between them. The CDR3 DNA reads as TGTGCCAGCTCGCTACAGGGTAGGAATGAAAAACTGTTTTTT. It yields the protein CASSLQGRNEKLFF.

This clone was picked up one time. The chain joins TRBV11-2 to TRBJ2-5, with D possibly being TRBD1 (7 bases). The CDR3 is 14 residues long. The germline gives CDR1 SGHAT, CDR2 FQNNGV. The V end was cut by 2 bases, the J end by 4 bases, with 11 bases between. CDR3 sequence (DNA): TGTGCCAGCAGCTTAACGCAGGGGGGAGAGACCCAGTACTTC. It translates to CASSLTQGGETQYF.